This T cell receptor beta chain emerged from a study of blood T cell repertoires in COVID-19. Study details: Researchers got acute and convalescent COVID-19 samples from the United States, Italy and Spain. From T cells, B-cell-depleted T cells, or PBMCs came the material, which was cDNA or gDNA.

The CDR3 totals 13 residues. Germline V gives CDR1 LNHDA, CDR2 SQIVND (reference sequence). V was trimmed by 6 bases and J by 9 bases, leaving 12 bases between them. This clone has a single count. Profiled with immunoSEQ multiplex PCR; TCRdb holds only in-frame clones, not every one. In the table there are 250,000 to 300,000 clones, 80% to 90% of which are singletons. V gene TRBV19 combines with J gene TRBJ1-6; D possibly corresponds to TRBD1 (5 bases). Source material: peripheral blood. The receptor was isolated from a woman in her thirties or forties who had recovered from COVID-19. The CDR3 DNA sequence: TGTGCCAGTAGAAGGGGTGAAGGTTCACCCCTCCACTTT. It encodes CASRRGEGSPLHF.